These T cell receptor beta chains were read from a single sample in a study of control samples from healthy donors and cancer patients. Libraries were prepared by immunoSEQ multiplex PCR; TCRdb keeps only in-frame clonotypes and omits some of them. The table lists more than 95,000 clones, about 89% of them singletons, with 2.9% in the top ten. The sample consisted of blood. The receptors were gathered from a man between 60 and 75 years old in good health. The CDR3 runs from the conserved cysteine through the conserved F or W. D genes are given only for firm matches. A row's size may be missing; if present it is once, few, many or a size class.

clone_size,v_call,d_call,j_call,cdr3_aa,cdr3_nt
once,TRBV3-1/TRBV3-2,TRBD2,TRBJ2-1,CASSRTSGRSGGQFF,TGTGCCAGCAGCCGGACTAGCGGGCGTTCGGGTGGGCAGTTCTTC
NA,TRBV20-1,NA,TRBJ2-7,CSASAFYEQYF,TGCAGTGCTAGCGCTTTCTACGAGCAGTACTTC
NA,TRBV9,TRBD1,TRBJ2-1,CASSFRTGGVYNEQFF,TGTGCCAGCAGCTTCAGGACAGGGGGCGTATACAATGAGCAGTTCTTC
NA,TRBV7-2,NA,TRBJ2-7,CASSPEDLNTYEQYF,TGTGCCAGCAGCCCTGAGGACTTGAACACCTACGAGCAGTACTTC
NA,TRBV14,NA,TRBJ2-7,CASSRALYGGPGSEQYF,TGTGCCAGCAGTCGGGCTTTATATGGGGGCCCGGGTAGCGAGCAGTACTTC
NA,TRBV28,NA,TRBJ1-1,CASSLVVGEAFF,TGTGCCAGCAGTTTAGTCGTGGGGGAAGCTTTCTTT
NA,TRBV3-1/TRBV3-2,TRBD1,TRBJ1-2,CASSRTGGNYGYTF,TGTGCCAGCAGCCGGACAGGGGGGAATTATGGCTACACCTTC
NA,TRBV9,NA,TRBJ2-2,CASSVYGDGTGELFF,TGTGCCAGCAGCGTTTACGGCGATGGGACCGGGGAGCTGTTTTTT
NA,TRBV28,NA,TRBJ1-2,CASSHRDRLGGYTF,TGTGCCAGCAGTCACCGGGACCGCCTGGGTGGCTACACCTTC
NA,TRBV7-2,NA,TRBJ2-7,CASSFHIGANSYEQYF,TGTGCCAGCAGCTTCCACATTGGTGCAAATTCCTACGAGCAGTACTTC
NA,TRBV6-6,NA,TRBJ1-3,CAIGSSGSSGNTIYF,TGTGCCATTGGATCCTCAGGAAGCTCTGGAAACACCATATATTTT
NA,TRBV7-9,NA,TRBJ2-1,CASSFLTGEQFF,TGTGCCAGCAGCTTTCTGACTGGTGAGCAGTTCTTC
few,TRBV19,NA,TRBJ1-6,CASSIVTMGNSPLHF,TGTGCCAGTAGTATAGTGACGATGGGGAATTCACCCCTCCACTTT
NA,TRBV27,TRBD1,TRBJ2-7,CASSPGTGGAEQYF,TGTGCCAGCAGTCCCGGGACAGGGGGCGCCGAGCAGTACTTC
NA,TRBV30,NA,TRBJ2-3,CAWSARLGDTQYF,TGTGCCTGGAGCGCCCGACTTGGAGATACGCAGTATTTT
NA,TRBV4-1,TRBD1,TRBJ1-5,CASSQDLGTVQPQHF,TGCGCCAGCAGCCAAGATCTGGGGACAGTCCAGCCCCAGCATTTT
NA,TRBV19,TRBD1,TRBJ1-1,CASSSAGTGGLRNTEAFF,TGTGCCAGTAGCTCTGCCGGGACAGGGGGGCTTAGGAACACTGAAGCTTTCTTT
NA,TRBV5-1,NA,TRBJ1-1,CASSARENTEAFF,TGCGCCAGCAGCGCCAGGGAAAACACTGAAGCTTTCTTT
NA,TRBV10-3,NA,TRBJ1-2,CAISMLQLGGYGYTF,TGTGCCATCAGTATGCTCCAATTAGGAGGCTATGGCTACACCTTC
NA,TRBV19,NA,TRBJ1-5,CASSIEAGYSNQPQHF,TGTGCCAGTAGTATAGAGGCCGGATATAGCAATCAGCCCCAGCATTTT
once,TRBV28,NA,TRBJ1-2,CASSRGSGIGYGYTF,TGTGCCAGCAGCCGAGGGAGTGGGATCGGCTATGGCTACACCTTC
few,TRBV14,NA,TRBJ1-5,CASSQPQHF,TGTGCCAGCAGCCAACCCCAGCATTTT
NA,TRBV7-9,NA,TRBJ1-1,CASSLVAGSASEAFF,TGTGCCAGCAGCTTAGTTGCGGGTTCAGCCTCTGAAGCTTTCTTT
once,TRBV7-2,NA,TRBJ2-5,CASSYLSGKETQYF,TGTGCCAGCAGCTACCTTAGCGGAAAAGAGACCCAGTACTTC
NA,TRBV6-5,NA,TRBJ2-2,CASSYGERTGELFF,TGTGCCAGCAGTTACGGGGAGCGGACCGGGGAGCTGTTTTTT
NA,TRBV18,TRBD1,TRBJ1-6,CASSPGTGGSPLHF,TGTGCCAGCTCACCGGGGACAGGGGGTTCACCCCTCCACTTT
NA,TRBV7-3,TRBD1,TRBJ2-5,CASAGDSQETQYF,TGTGCCAGCGCCGGGGACAGCCAAGAGACCCAGTACTTC
few,TRBV20-1,NA,TRBJ1-1,CSARDPPEAFF,TGCAGTGCTAGAGATCCGCCCGAAGCTTTCTTT
NA,TRBV30,NA,TRBJ1-1,CAWSPPPPGPLMNTEAFF,TGTGCCTGGTCGCCTCCACCTCCGGGGCCTTTAATGAACACTGAAGCTTTCTTT
NA,TRBV27,NA,TRBJ2-7,CASSTSWDTPSPYEQYF,TGTGCCAGCAGTACCTCCTGGGACACTCCATCCCCCTACGAGCAGTACTTC
NA,TRBV7-2,NA,TRBJ1-2,CASSPVRTANYGYTF,TGTGCCAGCAGCCCGGTACGGACAGCGAACTATGGCTACACCTTC
NA,TRBV28,NA,TRBJ1-1,CASIWALQGRNTEAFF,TGTGCCAGCATCTGGGCGTTACAGGGAAGGAACACTGAAGCTTTCTTT
NA,TRBV4-1,TRBD2,TRBJ2-1,CASSQDPQRGARNEQFF,TGCGCCAGCAGCCAAGATCCCCAGCGGGGGGCGAGAAATGAGCAGTTCTTC
once,TRBV6-5,NA,TRBJ2-7,CASLARGTVAYEQYF,TGTGCCAGCCTAGCCCGCGGGACCGTTGCCTACGAGCAGTACTTC
once,TRBV19,TRBD2,TRBJ2-7,CASSRRLAGRREQYF,TGTGCCAGTAGTAGAAGACTAGCGGGGCGTCGCGAGCAGTACTTC
once,TRBV5-1,NA,TRBJ1-4,CASRGSDEKLFF,TGCGCCAGCAGGGGTTCGGATGAAAAACTGTTTTTT
NA,TRBV6-5,TRBD1,TRBJ1-1,CASSPGGPNTEAFF,TGTGCCAGCAGTCCAGGGGGCCCGAACACTGAAGCTTTCTTT
NA,TRBV6-4,NA,TRBJ2-1,CASSLEQDNEQFF,TGTGCCAGCAGTTTAGAACAGGACAATGAGCAGTTCTTC
NA,TRBV7-2,NA,TRBJ1-3,CASTPRGNTIYF,TGTGCCAGCACCCCTCGGGGAAACACCATATATTTT
NA,TRBV5-1,NA,TRBJ2-2,CASNPPGANTGELFF,TGCGCCAGCAACCCGCCGGGGGCAAACACCGGGGAGCTGTTTTTT
NA,TRBV15,NA,TRBJ1-4,CATRALQGLNEKLFF,TGTGCCACCAGAGCCCTGCAGGGACTTAATGAAAAACTGTTTTTT
NA,TRBV24-1,TRBD2,TRBJ2-3,CATSEPTSGYTDTQYF,TGTGCCACCAGTGAACCCACTAGCGGTTACACAGATACGCAGTATTTT
once,TRBV5-4,TRBD1,TRBJ2-6,CASSFFQGAQTGANVLTF,TGTGCCAGCAGCTTCTTCCAGGGGGCGCAAACCGGGGCCAACGTCCTGACTTTC
once,TRBV7-9,TRBD1,TRBJ2-6,CASSSDRGPGANVLTF,TGTGCCAGCAGTTCGGACAGGGGGCCAGGGGCCAACGTCCTGACTTTC
once,TRBV6-5,NA,TRBJ1-2,CASLQALWGYGYTF,TGTGCCAGTCTACAGGCCCTCTGGGGCTATGGCTACACCTTC
few,TRBV12-3/TRBV12-4,NA,TRBJ1-2,CASSSGYGYTF,TGTGCCAGCAGTTCAGGGTACGGCTACACCTTC
NA,TRBV11-2,NA,TRBJ2-1,CASSLMYNEQFF,TGTGCCAGCAGCTTAATGTACAATGAGCAGTTCTTC
NA,TRBV5-5,TRBD2,TRBJ2-1,CASSSTSGGLNEQFF,TGTGCCAGCAGCTCGACTAGCGGGGGACTCAATGAGCAGTTCTTC
NA,TRBV2,NA,TRBJ2-4,CASKGDGPGNIQYF,TGTGCCAGCAAGGGGGACGGTCCGGGAAACATTCAGTACTTC
NA,TRBV3-1/TRBV3-2,TRBD2,TRBJ2-3,CASSQDLAGTDTQYF,TGTGCCAGCAGCCAAGATCTAGCGGGCACAGATACGCAGTATTTT
few,TRBV3-1/TRBV3-2,NA,TRBJ2-3,CASSAQAVEDTQYF,TGTGCCAGCTCCGCCCAAGCAGTCGAAGATACGCAGTATTTT
NA,TRBV4-2,NA,TRBJ2-7,CASSQDSVSLYEQYF,TGTGCCAGCAGCCAAGATTCCGTCAGTCTCTACGAGCAGTACTTC
NA,TRBV5-1,NA,TRBJ1-4,CASSPTGGQYEKLFF,TGCGCCAGCAGCCCGACCGGGGGTCAGTATGAAAAACTGTTTTTT
NA,TRBV7-9,TRBD2,TRBJ2-1,CASSFSGGVDEQFF,TGTGCCAGCAGTTTTAGCGGGGGGGTTGATGAGCAGTTCTTC
NA,TRBV3-1/TRBV3-2,TRBD2,TRBJ2-5,CASSQDSVGTSGEETQYF,TGTGCCAGCAGCCAAGATAGCGTCGGGACTAGCGGGGAGGAGACCCAGTACTTC
NA,TRBV9,TRBD2,TRBJ2-2,CASSVGVVAGGPHGELFF,TGTGCCAGCAGCGTCGGCGTCGTAGCGGGGGGGCCCCACGGGGAGCTGTTTTTT
few,TRBV5-1,NA,TRBJ1-6,CASSLGERDSPLHF,TGCGCCAGCAGCTTGGGGGAGAGAGACTCACCCCTCCACTTT
NA,TRBV28,NA,TRBJ1-6,CASSFSGNSPLHF,TGTGCCAGCAGTTTCTCCGGGAATTCACCCCTCCACTTT
NA,TRBV18,NA,TRBJ1-2,CASSPAPGNGYTF,TGTGCCAGCTCACCCGCCCCGGGGAATGGCTACACCTTC